Given below is one T cell receptor (beta chain) in context. The clone's antigen remains unknown. Per-nucleotide qualities are absent, and no much larger clonotype sits a single base away. These data belong to a study of Graves' ophthalmopathy and Graves' hyperthyroidism (dated by TCRdb to 2016 to 2018). Describing the broader study: Stable hyperthyroidism was defined as no progression to ophthalmopathy within 18 months of follow-up. TCR beta repertoire signatures were used to distinguish Graves' ophthalmopathy from Graves' hyperthyroidism and to predict progression to ophthalmopathy. In total, under 150 blood samples were TCR-sequenced: fewer than 50 ophthalmopathy, some 75 hyperthyroidism and approximately 17 hyperthyroidism-to-ophthalmopathy patients. To explore V-J signatures distinguishing ophthalmopathy from hyperthyroidism, a discovery set of 100 patients (fewer than 45 ophthalmopathy, 57 stable hyperthyroidism) was enrolled. The independent validation cohort included about 19 hyperthyroidism patients plus 17 patients who later progressed from hyperthyroidism to ophthalmopathy. In roughly six hyperthyroidism patients, the T-cell repertoire of thyroid tissue was compared with the T-cell repertoire of blood. Once sampling was done, hyperthyroidism patients were given methimazole at a starting dose of 30 mg daily, while ophthalmopathy patients were given high-dose intravenous methylprednisolone. The paper's findings and limits, for the study overall: Most expanded thyroid clonotypes with frequency above 0.001 were also detected in blood, suggesting blood repertoires may reflect the thyroid immune response. No statistical method was used to set the sample size in advance, and the investigators knew which group each participant was assigned to. In validation, the model predicted ophthalmopathy progression with about 71% sensitivity and about 73% specificity; 12 predicted patients were CT-confirmed with GO in a median of about 6.2 months. In cross-validation, the 13-signature model distinguished ophthalmopathy from stable hyperthyroidism with 87.88% sensitivity and around 83% specificity, while in the test set the corresponding values were around 79% and 71%.

From its cysteine to its phenylalanine, the CDR3 spans 14 amino acids. Of the read, only the CDR3 DNA is kept; its 42 bases are in frame from base 1. Trimming costs V 6 bases and J 0 bases, and their ends lie 12 bases apart. CDR1 and CDR2 are read off the germline V gene (reference sequence) as SEHNR and FQNEAQ. For repertoire sequencing, the TCR beta CDR3 regions were amplified from RNA transcripts. HTBI primers and the Qiagen OneStep RT-PCR kit were used in a first-round RT-PCR, which was followed by a second-round multiplex PCR, size selection and purification. The libraries underwent paired-end sequencing with 100 bp reads on an Illumina HiSeq2000. The original methods were these. Reads were processed with SOAPnuke, discarding reads with adapters, uncalled bases, mean Phred below 15, or no exact constant-primer or identifier match. High-quality paired reads were merged with COPE v1.2.5. Each unique nucleotide sequence was treated as a clonotype, and MiTCR v1.1 was used to align the clonotypes to the IMGT TRB V, D and J references. Only V-J combinations with frequency above 0.0001 were analysed, covering about 99% of repertoires. A TCR clonal expansion and chaos score per V-J combination was defined as the ratio of F50 clonal expansion to chaos observed in the TCRdist matrix. Welch's t-statistics and random forest were used to narrow the features down to more than 10 V-J combinations, which were then fed into a naive Bayes classifier. The Morisita-Horn index was used to measure how similar the thyroid and blood repertoires were. The public reads were reprocessed in TCRdb via fastp at Q25 and MiXCR, keeping in-frame beta chains. CDR3 protein sequences are deduplicated, and each keeps its most common genes and DNA. The V and J calls come from TCRdb's annotation, not from the publication. Recorded for this sample are more than 1,000,000 distinct CDR3 sequences; about 35% of them occurred a single time. Together, the top ten hold around 10% of the sample.

Patients with hyperthyroidism were aged 18 to 65 years, had been newly diagnosed, and had a disease duration of less than 2 months. Patients were excluded if they had other autoimmune diseases, uncontrolled infections, pregnancy or lactation. Clinical symptoms, serum thyroxine, TRAb, thyroid ultrasound and orbital computed tomography formed the basis of the diagnosis. Trizol reagent was used to extract the total RNA, and its quality was then checked on an Agilent 2100 Bioanalyzer. The chain uses TRBV7-9 and TRBJ2-7, with the D segment identity uncertain. Sequencing was performed on peripheral blood or thyroid tissue (not recorded which). The source of this sequence is an adult man with Graves' hyperthyroidism. The CDR3 region has the sequence CASSDAQASYEQYF. In nucleotides, the sequence is TGTGCCAGCAGTGACGCCCAGGCCTCCTACGAGCAGTACTTC.